This TCR beta chain was captured by sequencing in a study of technical replicates of blood from several donors. The CDR3 length is 14 residues. V was pared by 7 bases and J by 1 base, with 10 bases between. The germline V gene has CDR1 MNHNS and CDR2 SASEGT. Method: immunoSEQ multiplex PCR; TCRdb's copy keeps in-frame clones and lacks some. The repertoire has some 80,000 clones, about 94% of them found once; the top ten carry 0.38%. The clonotype comes from a human donor in good health. J is TRBJ2-2 and V is TRBV6-1; tentative D call: TRBD2 (5 bases). The sequencing input was T cells isolated from PBMCs. The CDR3 DNA reads TGTGCCAGCAAAAGCGGATGGAACACCGGGGAGCTGTTTTTT. It is translated as CASKSGWNTGELFF.